The 31 T cell receptor beta chains in this list originate from one sample, sequenced in a study of OX40 agonist ivuxolimab in advanced cancers. This table comes from immunoSEQ multiplex PCR, and its TCRdb copy is limited to in-frame clones, with some not included. The table lists approximately 39,000 clones, approximately 79% of them singletons. Sample: CD4+ or CD8+ T cells sorted from blood, taken in a trial of the OX40 agonist ivuxolimab. These receptors were taken from an adult with an advanced solid tumor such as melanoma, head and neck, liver or kidney cancer.

The chain is built from TRBV5-6 and TRBJ2-7; possible D gene TRBD2, 6 bases. This CDR3 comprises 16 residues. The germline gives CDR1 SGHDT, CDR2 YYEEEE. Trimming stripped 4 bases from V and 0 bases from J, with 17 bases between. Here the CDR3 reads CASSRRRERSSYEQYF. The CDR3 DNA follows: TGTGCCAGCAGCCGCCGTCGGGAGCGGAGCTCCTACGAGCAGTACTTC.

The chain has TRBV5-4 and TRBJ2-7; D is perhaps TRBD2 (5 bases). The CDR3 consists of 14 residues. V lost 4 bases and J 1 base, leaving 12 bases between the germline ends. Germline V gives CDR1 SGHNT, CDR2 YYREEE (reference sequence). The CDR3 loop reads CASSKGGGSYEQYF. The CDR3 DNA sequence: TGTGCCAGCAGCAAGGGTGGCGGGTCCTACGAGCAGTACTTC.

This chain uses TRBV4-1 with TRBJ1-1; D perhaps matches TRBD1 (5 bases). The germline CDR1 and CDR2 sequences are MGHRA and YSYEKL. The CDR3 spans 14 residues. The CDR3, as DNA: TGCGCAACGAGGGGAGGATTGATCGGGACTGAAGCTTTCTTT. This sequence encodes CATRGGLIGTEAFF.

The chain joins TRBV10-3 to TRBJ1-1; D is unclear. The length of the CDR3 is 13 residues. Germline V gene data show CDR1 as ENHRY and CDR2 as SYGVKD. Between the trimmed V and J ends, which lost 5 bases and 1 base, there was a span of 8 bases. The CDR3: CAISLRENTEAFF. CDR3 sequence (DNA): TGTGCCATCAGTCTCCGGGAGAACACTGAAGCTTTCTTT.

The rearrangement joins TRBV29-1 to TRBJ1-2; a weak D match, TRBD1 (6 bases). V was shortened by 7 bases and J by 1 base, with 22 bases between the two germline ends. Germline V gene sequence: CDR1 SQVTM, CDR2 ANQGSEA. CDR3 size: 16 residues. CDR3 DNA: TGCAGCGCGCCAGCCGGGACAACCTCCCTTAACTATGGCTACACCTTC. It specifies CSAPAGTTSLNYGYTF.

This clone was picked up one time. The chain employs TRBV7-2 and TRBJ2-5; 10 nucleotides line up with TRBD2. This CDR3 spans 15 amino acids. The germline gives CDR1 SGHTA, CDR2 FQGNSA. The V segment lost 2 bases and the J segment 5 bases; nucleotides outside the gene matches: 5. The CDR3 loop reads CASSLYSGGQETQYF. For the CDR3, the DNA is TGTGCCAGCAGCTTATATAGCGGGGGGCAGGAGACCCAGTACTTC.

V usage is TRBV10-3 and J usage is TRBJ2-1, with TRBD2 matching 9 bases. Germline values: CDR1 ENHRY, CDR2 SYGVKD. V shed 6 bases, J shed 7 bases, and the junction held 7 bases outside the gene matches. This CDR3 has 14 residues. The CDR3, as DNA: TGTGCCATCAGACAGCGGGGGGAGGTTAATGAGCAGTTCTTC. Translated: CAIRQRGEVNEQFF.

This clone was recorded once. V and J are TRBV5-1 and TRBJ1-2; D may be TRBD1 (5 bases). Trimming pared 0 bases from V and 6 bases from J, leaving 18 bases between. The CDR3 contains 16 residues. CDR1 is SGHRS and CDR2 is YFSETQ in the germline V gene. Written as DNA, the CDR3 is TGCGCCAGCAGCTTGGCGGGGGACCATCCTGCCCATGGCTACACCTTC. It translates to CASSLAGDHPAHGYTF.

Regarding this clone: This may be a read error, as it is one base from a much larger clone. The chain uses TRBV1 and TRBJ2-1; the table's D call TRBD2 went unverified against the DNA. TRBV1 is flagged as a pseudogene. The CDR3 sequence is 16 residues long. For the CDR3, the DNA is TGCACCAGCAGCCAGAAGGGGACTAGGAGTTATGATGAGCAGTTCTTC. Translation: CTSSQKGTRSYDEQFF.

The genes are TRBV30 and TRBJ1-5; the match to TRBD1 covers 7 bases. V was pared by 3 bases and J by 4 bases, with 9 bases of the junction left unmatched. There are 15 residues in the CDR3. CDR1 is GTSNPN, CDR2 SVGIG, per germline (reference sequence). The CDR3 protein is CAWRVSGRGNQPQHF. The CDR3 coding sequence is TGTGCCTGGAGAGTCTCGGGCAGGGGGAATCAGCCCCAGCATTTT.

V is TRBV30 and J is TRBJ1-1; D is possibly TRBD1 (6 bases). Per germline, CDR1 GTSNPN and CDR2 SVGIG (reference sequence). With 5 bases removed from V and 1 base from J, the gap between germline ends came to 17 bases. CDR3 length: 15 residues. CDR3 sequence: CAWFNPLQGNTEAFF. As DNA, the CDR3 is TGTGCCTGGTTTAATCCACTACAGGGGAACACTGAAGCTTTCTTT.

CDR3 region: CASSERSAGGNNYGYTF. The CDR3 DNA sequence: TGTGCCAGCAGTGAACGGTCAGCAGGGGGAAATAACTATGGCTACACCTTC. The genes are TRBV6-1 and TRBJ1-2; 7 bases are shared with TRBD1. V shed 2 bases and J 1 base; nucleotides not matched to a gene: 10. This CDR3 contains 17 residues. CDR1 is MNHNS and CDR2 is SASEGT in the germline V gene.

This chain connects TRBV30 to TRBJ1-1, with D possibly matching TRBD1 (5 bases). Trimming stripped 5 bases from V and 4 bases from J, with 17 bases between. The CDR3 has 14 amino acids. Germline CDR1 is GTSNPN and CDR2 is SVGIG (reference sequence). The CDR3 DNA reads as TGTGCCTGGTCCGCCGGGGACGGGGGCACTGAAGCTTTCTTT. Protein: CAWSAGDGGTEAFF. The full variable domain, in which reference TRBV30 and TRBJ1-1 provide the parts outside the CDR3, is SQTIHQWPATLVQPVGSPLSLECTVEGTSNPNLYWYRQAAGRGLQLLFYSVGIGQISSEVPQNLSASRPQDRQFILSSKKLLLSDSGFYLCAWSAGDGGTEAFFGQGTRLTVV.

This clone appeared once. This rearrangement joins TRBV6-5 to TRBJ1-2; 9 nucleotides align to TRBD1. CDR3 length: 16 amino acids. CDR1 and CDR2 from the germline V gene are MNHEY and SVGAGI. The trim removed 4 bases at V and 2 bases at J, leaving 8 bases unmatched. The CDR3 reads CASSSFRDRENYGYTF. The CDR3 region has the DNA TGTGCCAGCAGTTCCTTTCGGGACAGGGAGAACTATGGCTACACCTTC.

The rearrangement joins TRBV5-6 to TRBJ2-7, with D uncertain. The CDR3 is made up of 12 amino acids. CDR1 is SGHDT and CDR2 is YYEEEE in the germline V gene. V shed 1 base and J shed 5 bases, with 7 bases lying between them. CDR3: CASSLTLNEQYF. CDR3 coding DNA: TGTGCCAGCAGCTTGACCCTTAACGAGCAGTACTTC.

As regards this clone: This specimen includes other DNA sequences encoding the same CDR3. The rearrangement uses TRBV6-1 and TRBJ2-7; 7 nucleotides line up with TRBD1. CDR1 is MNHNS, CDR2 SASEGT, per germline. CDR3 length: 14 residues. The V gene end was trimmed by 0 bases and the J gene end by 2 bases; junction bases not matched to a gene: 1. The CDR3 loop reads CASSEAGGPYEQYF. CDR3 bases: TGTGCCAGCAGTGAAGCAGGGGGCCCCTACGAGCAGTACTTC.

The rearrangement joins TRBV30 to TRBJ2-1; D is perhaps TRBD2 (5 bases). Germline V gene data show CDR1 as GTSNPN and CDR2 as SVGIG (reference sequence). The CDR3 spans 15 residues. Trimming removed 0 bases at V and 7 bases at J, with 16 bases between. Here the CDR3 DNA reads TGTGCCTGGAGTGTACCCGGGCTAGCACGGAATGAGCAGTTCTTC. Protein product: CAWSVPGLARNEQFF.

The chain's CDR3 is CASSLEVQDYSYEQYF. CDR3 nucleotides: TGTGCCAGCAGCTTAGAGGTGCAAGATTACTCCTACGAGCAGTACTTC. The rearrangement joins TRBV11-2 to TRBJ2-7; D is uncertain. This CDR3 has 16 residues. Germline V gene lookup returns CDR1 SGHAT and CDR2 FQNNGV. Trimming took 0 bases from V and 0 from J, leaving 12 bases between them.

J is TRBJ1-4 and V is TRBV5-4; possible D gene TRBD1, 5 bases. Looked up from germline, CDR1 is SGHNT and CDR2 is YYREEE (reference sequence). V lost 2 bases and J lost 3, with 14 bases in between. This CDR3 contains 16 residues. The CDR3 is CASSLGGGTANEKLFF. In DNA, the CDR3 is TGTGCCAGCAGCTTAGGCGGGGGAACCGCTAATGAAAAACTGTTTTTT.

The chain uses TRBV30 and TRBJ2-1, with D possibly matching TRBD1 (6 bases). Germline values: CDR1 GTSNPN, CDR2 SVGIG (reference sequence). The CDR3 has 15 residues. Trimming removed 0 bases at V and 5 bases at J, with 14 bases between. The chain's CDR3 is CAWSVWGPLNNEQFF. The DNA of the CDR3 is TGTGCCTGGAGTGTATGGGGGCCCCTTAACAATGAGCAGTTCTTC.

The gene calls are TRBV18 and TRBJ1-1; 9 nucleotides agree with TRBD1. The CDR3 is 16 residues long. Per germline, CDR1 KGHSH and CDR2 LQKENI. V shed 4 bases, J shed 3 bases, and the junction held 9 bases outside the gene matches. As DNA, the CDR3 is TGTGCCAGCTCACGCAACAGGGGGCGCGGAGACACTGAAGCTTTCTTT. As protein: CASSRNRGRGDTEAFF. The complete variable domain, with remaining parts taken from reference TRBV18 and TRBJ1-1, reads NAGVMQNPRHLVRRRGQEARLRCSPMKGHSHVYWYRQLPEEGLKFMVYLQKENIIDESGMPKERFSAEFPKEGPSILRIQQVVRGDSAAYFCASSRNRGRGDTEAFFGQGTRLTVV.

In this sample, this clone turned up a few times. The rearrangement uses TRBV27 and TRBJ1-2; no firm D call. This CDR3 is built from 15 residues. The ends were cut back, 4 bases at V and 0 bases at J, with 12 bases in the middle. The germline V gene encodes CDR1 MNHEY and CDR2 SMNVEV (reference sequence). CDR3 in amino acids: CASSSPGRTNYGYTF. For the CDR3, the DNA is TGTGCCAGCAGTTCTCCCGGACGTACTAACTATGGCTACACCTTC.

The chain combines TRBV6-1 with TRBJ1-4; D not resolved. The CDR3 contains 17 residues. The V and J ends lost 3 bases and 0 bases respectively, with 14 bases between them. Per germline, CDR1 MNHNS and CDR2 SASEGT. This CDR3 reads CASSDYGRVSTNEKLFF. The CDR3 nucleotides are TGTGCCAGCAGTGACTACGGGAGAGTTTCAACTAATGAAAAACTGTTTTTT.

This chain connects TRBV25-1 to TRBJ2-1, with 9 nucleotides matching TRBD2. After removal of 1 base from V and 4 bases from J, the junction contained 2 bases not matched to a gene. This CDR3 comprises 15 residues. Looked up from germline, CDR1 is MGHDK and CDR2 is SYGVNS. Written as DNA, the CDR3 is TGTGCCAGCAGTGAATGGAGCGGGGGGTACAATGAGCAGTTCTTC. As protein: CASSEWSGGYNEQFF.

The CDR3 loop reads CASSPSGVVGTDTQYF. DNA for the CDR3: TGCGCCAGCAGCCCATCGGGGGTAGTAGGGACAGATACGCAGTATTTT. The chain employs TRBV4-1 and TRBJ2-3, with D perhaps matching TRBD2 (6 bases). Trimming took 4 bases from V and 3 from J, leaving 17 bases between them. The CDR3 covers 16 residues. From germline, CDR1 is MGHRA and CDR2 YSYEKL.

The chain recombines TRBV30 with TRBJ1-2, with a tentative D call TRBD1 (6 bases). The germline V and J ends were trimmed by 8 bases and 3 bases, with 16 bases remaining between them. CDR3 length equals 13 residues. The germline gives CDR1 GTSNPN, CDR2 SVGIG (reference sequence). The CDR3 reads CARSTGFDYGYTF. In DNA form, the CDR3 reads TGTGCCCGATCTACAGGGTTCGACTATGGCTACACCTTC.

This rearrangement joins TRBV6-5 to TRBJ1-1, with D tentatively TRBD1 (6 bases). Germline CDR1 reads MNHEY; CDR2 reads SVGAGI. V was pared by 5 bases and J by 5 bases, with 15 bases between. This CDR3 spans 14 amino acids. The CDR3 DNA reads as TGTGCCAGCAGTGCCAGGGAGAGGGGGACTGAAGCTTTCTTT. It encodes CASSARERGTEAFF.

The rearrangement links TRBV7-8 to TRBJ2-3; 8 bases fit TRBD2. J lost 5 bases, V lost 5 bases, and 12 bases had no gene match. Per germline, CDR1 SGHVS and CDR2 FQNEAQ. This CDR3 is 16 amino acids long. This chain's CDR3 is CASSEASGGWGDTQYF. The CDR3 DNA follows: TGTGCCAGCAGCGAGGCCAGCGGGGGATGGGGAGATACGCAGTATTTT.

The rearrangement joins TRBV4-1 to TRBJ1-1; D unclear. With 1 base removed from V and 1 base from J, the gap between germline ends came to 13 bases. The CDR3 totals 16 residues. The germline gives CDR1 MGHRA, CDR2 YSYEKL. The CDR3: CASSQAWGSTNTEAFF. In DNA, the CDR3 is TGCGCCAGCAGCCAAGCTTGGGGAAGTACGAACACTGAAGCTTTCTTT.

The chain carries TRBV6-6 and TRBJ1-2; D call uncertain. Germline V CDR1 and CDR2: MNHNY, SVGAGI (reference sequence). The CDR3 consists of 15 residues. V was shortened by 2 bases and J by 8 bases, with 18 bases between the two germline ends. The CDR3 sequence is CASSYSSPGDGGYTF. DNA of the CDR3: TGTGCCAGCAGTTACAGTTCTCCAGGTGATGGAGGCTACACCTTC.

The chain carries TRBV28 and TRBJ1-2, with D unclear. Trimming cost V 3 bases and J 2 bases, with 7 bases left between them. Looked up from germline, CDR1 is MDHEN and CDR2 is SYDVKM. This CDR3 is 13 amino acids long. CDR3: CASSLRMNYGYTF. The CDR3 DNA reads TGTGCCAGCAGTTTGAGGATGAACTATGGCTACACCTTC.